The 8 T cell receptor beta chains below all came from one sample that was sequenced in a study of shared clonotypes between healthy human individuals. Measured with immunoSEQ multiplex PCR; TCRdb has only the in-frame clones, and not every one. Of 2 million to 2.5 million clones listed, approximately 94% are singletons. Specimen: naive CD4+ T cells sorted from blood. The subset here: CD45RA+ positively selected. The receptors here all came from a man younger than 35 in good health.

The chain employs TRBV2 and TRBJ2-4; D is perhaps TRBD2 (5 bases). CDR1 is SNHLY and CDR2 is FYNNEI in the germline V gene. V was cut by 6 bases and J by 3 bases, with 15 bases left in between. This CDR3 comprises 15 residues. CDR3 loop: CASSRTLGGKNIQYF. DNA for the CDR3: TGTGCCAGCAGCAGGACTCTGGGCGGCAAAAACATTCAGTACTTC.

V usage is TRBV6-6 and J usage is TRBJ2-7; D gene ambiguous. V lost 0 bases and J 0 bases, leaving 9 bases between the germline ends. CDR1 is MNHNY and CDR2 is SVGAGI in the germline V gene (reference sequence). The CDR3 covers 15 residues. Written as DNA, the CDR3 is TGTGCCAGCAGTTACTCGATCGGATTCTCCTACGAGCAGTACTTC. Encoded protein: CASSYSIGFSYEQYF.

V gene TRBV4-1 combines with J gene TRBJ2-2; 7 nucleotides line up with TRBD2. V lost 1 base to trimming and J lost 0 bases; unmatched junction nucleotides: 2. The CDR3 loop spans 16 amino acids. Germline V lookup: CDR1 MGHRA, CDR2 YSYEKL. CDR3: CASSQVGRSNTGELFF. The CDR3 DNA reads TGCGCCAGCAGCCAAGTCGGGAGGTCGAACACCGGGGAGCTGTTTTTT.

The chain is built from TRBV18 and TRBJ1-5; no clear D. Germline V CDR1 and CDR2: KGHSH, LQKENI. V lost 3 bases to trimming and J lost 0 bases, with 9 bases between them. The CDR3 sequence is 15 residues long. This CDR3 reads CASSPLPASNQPQHF. DNA of the CDR3: TGTGCCAGCTCACCCCTCCCAGCTAGCAATCAGCCCCAGCATTTT.

This chain joins TRBV7-9 and TRBJ2-3, with 11 positions matching TRBD1. Germline values: CDR1 SEHNR, CDR2 FQNEAQ (reference sequence). Trimming at V came to 4 bases and at J to 1 base, leaving 4 bases not matched to a gene. This CDR3 is built from 16 residues. The CDR3 spells CASSSGQGAGTDTQYF. For the CDR3, the DNA is TGTGCCAGCAGCTCCGGACAGGGGGCTGGCACAGATACGCAGTATTTT.

V is TRBV7-9 and J is TRBJ1-4; TRBD1 might be the D (5 bases). This CDR3 is 16 amino acids long. Germline V lookup: CDR1 SEHNR, CDR2 FQNEAQ (reference sequence). The ends were cut back, 5 bases at V and 4 bases at J, with 17 bases in the middle. CDR3 residues: CASSPGSAGVNEKLFF. The CDR3 coding sequence is TGTGCCAGCAGCCCGGGTTCCGCGGGGGTTAATGAAAAACTGTTTTTT.

The chain links TRBV10-3 to TRBJ2-7; D perhaps matches TRBD1 (5 bases). Trimming took off 4 bases at V and 1 base at J, with 11 bases between the two ends. CDR3 length equals 14 residues. Germline CDR1 is ENHRY and CDR2 is SYGVKD. CDR3 loop: CAISARSGSYEQYF. As DNA, the CDR3 is TGTGCCATCAGTGCGCGGTCAGGGTCCTACGAGCAGTACTTC.

The rearrangement links TRBV2 to TRBJ1-2, with a weak D call TRBD1 (6 bases). CDR1 SNHLY and CDR2 FYNNEI come from the germline V gene. The CDR3 is made up of 14 amino acids. Between the trimmed V and J ends, which lost 1 base and 4 bases, there was a span of 10 bases. In DNA, the CDR3 is TGTGCCAGCAGTGAAGAGTACAGGGCCTATGGCTACACCTTC. Its protein product is CASSEEYRAYGYTF.